One sample yielded the 10 T cell receptor beta chains listed below, sequenced in a study of cytotoxic CD8 clonotypes in ibrutinib-treated CLL. Method: immunoSEQ multiplex PCR; TCRdb's copy keeps in-frame clones and lacks some. The table has about 49,000 clones, roughly 57% seen once. The sequencing here drew on PBMCs, taken after 12 months of ibrutinib treatment. The receptors were sampled from a human donor with chronic lymphocytic leukemia.

This clone was counted only a few times. This sequence joins TRBV7-7 and TRBJ2-7; tentative D call: TRBD2 (5 bases). This CDR3 spans 13 amino acids. Germline V CDR1 and CDR2: SSHAT, FNYEAQ (reference sequence). Trimming removed 6 bases from V and 1 base from J, with 10 bases in between. The CDR3: CASRDGLSYEQYF. Written as DNA, the CDR3 is TGTGCCAGCAGAGACGGACTGTCCTACGAGCAGTACTTC.

The chain carries TRBV5-6 and TRBJ2-1; TRBD1 might be the D (5 bases). The length of the CDR3 is 16 residues. In germline, CDR1 is SGHDT, CDR2 YYEEEE. Trimming removed 3 bases at V and 5 bases at J, with 18 bases between. CDR3 sequence (DNA): TGTGCCAGCAGCTCAGCAGGGCCCCGGGCCAACAATGAGCAGTTCTTC. Translation gives CASSSAGPRANNEQFF. The full variable domain, in which reference TRBV5-6 and TRBJ2-1 provide the parts outside the CDR3, is DAGVTQSPTHLIKTRGQQVTLRCSPKSGHDTVSWYQQALGQGPQFIFQYYEEEERQRGNFPDRFSGHQFPNYSSELNVNALLLGDSALYLCASSSAGPRANNEQFFGPGTRLTVL.

The chain recombines TRBV28 with TRBJ1-4; D remains unclear. V was cut by 6 bases and J by 6 bases, with 11 bases left in between. Germline values: CDR1 MDHEN, CDR2 SYDVKM. This CDR3 is 13 amino acids long. Here the CDR3 DNA reads TGTGCCAGCAGGGGGAGCCGGGATGAAAAACTGTTTTTT. It encodes CASRGSRDEKLFF.

This chain joins TRBV7-2 and TRBJ2-5, with D perhaps assigned TRBD1 or TRBD2 (5 bases each). The J call may be mistaken, given a closer DNA end match to TRBJ2-7. From germline, CDR1 is SGHTA and CDR2 FQGNSA. The length of the CDR3 is 13 residues. CDR3 protein: CASSLGGYYEQYF. The CDR3 coding sequence is TGTGCCAGCAGCTTAGGGGGGTATTACGAGCAGTACTTC.

The chain recombines TRBV19 with TRBJ2-7; 7 nucleotides align to TRBD1. The CDR3 totals 13 residues. The junction had 4 bases not matched to a gene; V was cut back by 4 bases and J by 4 bases. Germline lookup yields CDR1 LNHDA and CDR2 SQIVND (reference sequence). CDR3 loop: CASSTNRGYEQYF. As DNA, the CDR3 is TGTGCCAGTAGTACCAACAGGGGATACGAGCAGTACTTC.

This chain connects TRBV11-2 to TRBJ1-1; D unresolved. Trimming shortened V by 5 bases and J by 2 bases, and 9 bases separated the two germline ends. This CDR3 is 13 amino acids long. Germline loops: CDR1 SGHAT, CDR2 FQNNGV. CDR3 residues: CASSGSGNTEAFF. The CDR3 nucleotides read TGTGCCAGCAGCGGAAGTGGAAACACTGAAGCTTTCTTT.

In DNA, the CDR3 is TGTGCCAGCAGCCCCATTGGCGGGGAGCTGTTTTTT. Translated, it gives CASSPIGGELFF. The chain links TRBV7-9 to TRBJ2-2; the D is unclear. V shed 5 bases and J shed 7 bases, with 8 bases lying between them. CDR1 is SEHNR, CDR2 FQNEAQ, per germline (reference sequence). There are 12 residues in the CDR3.

The chain employs TRBV10-3 and TRBJ1-2; 12 nucleotides match TRBD1. The CDR3 runs 15 residues. Per germline, CDR1 ENHRY and CDR2 SYGVKD. The junction had 5 bases not matched to a gene; V was cut back by 6 bases and J by 3 bases. The CDR3 nucleotides are TGTGCCATCAGCGCCGGGACAGGGGGCCACTATGGCTACACCTTC. It translates to CAISAGTGGHYGYTF.

This clone was seen ten or more times. V is TRBV27 and J is TRBJ2-1; the D call may be TRBD1 or TRBD2 (5 bases each). Trimming cost V 2 bases and J 5 bases, with 7 bases left between them. Germline V CDR1 and CDR2: MNHEY, SMNVEV (reference sequence). The CDR3 has 13 residues. CDR3 in amino acids: CASSLGTDNEQFF. CDR3 bases: TGTGCCAGCAGTTTAGGGACGGACAATGAGCAGTTCTTC.

V and J are TRBV20-1 and TRBJ1-1; D is undetermined. CDR3 size: 11 residues. Germline V gene data show CDR1 as DFQATT and CDR2 as SNEGSKA (reference sequence). With 0 bases removed from V and 1 base from J, the gap between germline ends came to 0 bases. The CDR3 bases are TGCAGTGCTAGAGAGAACACTGAAGCTTTCTTT. Translation gives CSARENTEAFF.